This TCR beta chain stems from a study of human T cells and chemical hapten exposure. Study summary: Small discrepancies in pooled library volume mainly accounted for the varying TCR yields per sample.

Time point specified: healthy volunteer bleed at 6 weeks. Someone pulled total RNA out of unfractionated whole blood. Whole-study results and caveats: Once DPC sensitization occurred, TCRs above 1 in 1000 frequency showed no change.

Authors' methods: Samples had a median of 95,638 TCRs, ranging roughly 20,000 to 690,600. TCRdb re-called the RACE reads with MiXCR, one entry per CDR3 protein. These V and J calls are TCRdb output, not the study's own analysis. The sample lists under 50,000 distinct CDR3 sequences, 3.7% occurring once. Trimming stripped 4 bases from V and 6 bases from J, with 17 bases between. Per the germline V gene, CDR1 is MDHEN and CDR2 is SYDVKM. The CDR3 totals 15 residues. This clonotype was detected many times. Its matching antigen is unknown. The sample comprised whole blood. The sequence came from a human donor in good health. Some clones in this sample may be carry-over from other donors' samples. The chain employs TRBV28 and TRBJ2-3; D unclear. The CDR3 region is CASSSFGVARDTQYF. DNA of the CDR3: TGTGCCAGCAGTTCCTTTGGGGTAGCTCGGGATACGCAGTATTTT.